The rows below give T cell receptor beta chains drawn from one sample of a study of cytomegalovirus exposure and HLA in healthy donors. Generated by immunoSEQ multiplex PCR, the TCRdb table keeps only in-frame clones and is missing some. The table has 150,000 to 200,000 clones, more than 70% seen once. The sequencing input was PBMCs. The receptors were gathered from a male donor in good health and CMV-seropositive. CDR3s include the opening cysteine and the closing phenylalanine or tryptophan. The D gene is left open where the match is weak. Part of the rows lack a size; the others show once, few, many or a class for expanded clones.

CASSPLQGHQPQHF TGTGCCAGCAGTCCTCTTCAGGGGCATCAGCCCCAGCATTTT TRBJ1-5 . TRBV28 medium-sized
CASSLERTSSYNEQFF TGTGCCAGCAGCTTAGAACGAACGAGCTCCTACAATGAGCAGTTCTTC TRBJ2-1 . TRBV7-6 .
CASSLRDSFYEQYF TGTGCCAGCAGCTTAAGAGACTCATTTTACGAGCAGTACTTC TRBJ2-7 . TRBV7-9 few
CASGGKETQYF TGTGCCAGCGGGGGCAAAGAGACCCAGTACTTC TRBJ2-5 . TRBV5-6 .
CASSLAAGLAGVNEQFF TGTGCCAGCAGCTTAGCAGCGGGACTAGCGGGAGTCAATGAGCAGTTCTTC TRBJ2-1 TRBD2 TRBV7-2 .
CASRAEGTSLGEQFF TGTGCCAGCAGAGCAGAGGGAACTAGCTTGGGTGAGCAGTTCTTC TRBJ2-1 . TRBV11-3 few
CASSLGRQGVGYEQYF TGTGCCAGCAGCTTGGGTAGACAGGGGGTAGGCTACGAGCAGTACTTC TRBJ2-7 TRBD1 TRBV5-5 .
CASSVGLGNNQPQHF TGTGCCAGCAGCGTAGGACTAGGGAACAATCAGCCCCAGCATTTT TRBJ1-5 . TRBV9 .
CASSQQGAIPDEQFF TGTGCCAGCAGCCAACAGGGGGCTATTCCCGACGAGCAGTTCTTC TRBJ2-1 TRBD1 TRBV4-2 .
CATSRPPTGPSGANVLTF TGTGCCACCAGCCGCCCCCCGACAGGCCCCTCTGGGGCCAACGTCCTGACTTTC TRBJ2-6 . TRBV15 .
CASSLVAGQGDYGYTF TGTGCCAGCAGCTTAGTGGCGGGACAGGGAGACTATGGCTACACCTTC TRBJ1-2 TRBD1 TRBV7-2 .
CASSLGRLNTEAFF TGTGCCAGCAGCTTAGGGAGGCTGAACACTGAAGCTTTCTTT TRBJ1-1 . TRBV11-2 .
CASSELWDSYEQYF TGTGCCAGCAGTGAACTTTGGGACAGCTACGAGCAGTACTTC TRBJ2-7 TRBD1 TRBV25-1 .
CATPTRDGYGYTF TGTGCCACCCCCACGCGAGACGGGTATGGCTACACCTTC TRBJ1-2 . TRBV19 few
CTSSIDRARTEAFF TGTACCAGCAGCATAGACAGGGCCCGCACTGAAGCTTTCTTT TRBJ1-1 TRBD1 TRBV6-6 .
CASSLGAGVSNEQFF TGTGCCAGCAGCTTAGGGGCGGGAGTCAGCAATGAGCAGTTCTTC TRBJ2-1 TRBD2 TRBV7-9 .
CSVFEPGQLNEKLFF TGCAGCGTTTTCGAACCGGGACAGCTTAATGAAAAACTGTTTTTT TRBJ1-4 TRBD1 TRBV29-1 .
CASSSGLGLGETQYF TGTGCCAGCAGCTCGGGACTAGGGTTGGGAGAGACCCAGTACTTC TRBJ2-5 TRBD2 TRBV7-3 .
CASSSAEARAGDTQYF TGCGCCAGCAGCTCCGCCGAGGCCCGTGCCGGAGATACGCAGTATTTT TRBJ2-3 . TRBV5-1 .
CASRDPGLAGADTQYF TGCGCCAGCAGGGATCCGGGACTAGCGGGAGCAGATACGCAGTATTTT TRBJ2-3 TRBD2 TRBV5-1 .
CSVAQGKPTGELFF TGCAGCGTTGCTCAGGGTAAACCCACCGGGGAGCTGTTTTTT TRBJ2-2 . TRBV29-1 .
CASSYDSSLNTEAFF TGTGCCAGCAGCTATGACAGCTCCCTGAACACTGAAGCTTTCTTT TRBJ1-1 . TRBV7-2 .
CASRPQGAAEAFF TGTGCCAGCAGACCACAGGGGGCGGCTGAAGCTTTCTTT TRBJ1-1 TRBD1 TRBV27 .
CASSIMASSTDTQYF TGTGCCAGTAGTATTATGGCCTCTAGCACAGATACGCAGTATTTT TRBJ2-3 . TRBV19 .
CASSLVASGRSEQYF TGTGCCAGCAGCTTAGTGGCTAGCGGGAGAAGCGAGCAGTACTTC TRBJ2-7 TRBD2 TRBV7-8 .
CASPRLAGSEETQYF TGTGCCAGCCCTCGACTAGCGGGAAGTGAAGAGACCCAGTACTTC TRBJ2-5 TRBD2 TRBV2 .
CATLAGRRVDEQYF TGTGCCACGCTAGCGGGTCGGCGTGTAGACGAGCAGTACTTC TRBJ2-7 TRBD2 TRBV7-8 .
CASSATSGSSHEQYF TGTGCCAGCAGTGCTACTAGCGGGAGCTCCCACGAGCAGTACTTC TRBJ2-7 TRBD2 TRBV2 .
CASSYLSNQPQHF TGTGCCAGCAGTTACCTGAGCAATCAGCCCCAGCATTTT TRBJ1-5 . TRBV6-6 .
CASSLGLQGSSETQYF TGTGCCAGCAGCTTAGGCCTACAGGGCTCGAGTGAGACCCAGTACTTC TRBJ2-5 . TRBV7-2 .
CASSLSTSGSHEQYF TGTGCCAGCAGTTTATCGACTAGCGGGAGCCACGAGCAGTACTTC TRBJ2-7 TRBD2 TRBV27 .
CASSQGVLNAEAFF TGTGCCAGCTCCCAGGGGGTTTTGAACGCTGAAGCTTTCTTT TRBJ1-1 TRBD1 TRBV18 few
CASSREPGNQPQHF TGTGCCAGCAGTCGCGAACCTGGCAATCAGCCCCAGCATTTT TRBJ1-5 . TRBV2 few
CASLQLREVYNEQFF TGTGCCAGCCTCCAGTTGAGGGAGGTGTACAATGAGCAGTTCTTC TRBJ2-1 . TRBV28 .
CASSDTSGIRNEQFF TGTGCCAGCAGCGACACTAGCGGGATTCGGAATGAGCAGTTCTTC TRBJ2-1 TRBD2 TRBV9 .
CATQGGMNTEAFF TGTGCCACGCAGGGAGGAATGAACACTGAAGCTTTCTTT TRBJ1-1 . TRBV10-3 few
CATINPGGTDTQYF TGTGCCACCATAAACCCGGGAGGGACAGATACGCAGTATTTT TRBJ2-3 TRBD2 TRBV15 .
CASSLLARSSGELFF TGTGCCAGCAGCTTACTGGCTAGATCTTCTGGGGAGCTGTTTTTT TRBJ2-2 . TRBV7-2 .
CASSISSNEKLFF TGTGCCAGTAGTATATCCTCTAATGAAAAACTGTTTTTT TRBJ1-4 . TRBV19 .
CASSYSEPGETQYF TGTGCCAGCAGTTACTCGGAGCCGGGGGAGACCCAGTACTTC TRBJ2-5 . TRBV6-5 once
CASSSGGSPYNEQFF TGTGCCAGCAGTTCCGGGGGGAGCCCCTACAATGAGCAGTTCTTC TRBJ2-1 TRBD2 TRBV28 .
CASSLGALAGRDTQYF TGTGCCAGCAGCTTGGGGGCACTAGCGGGTAGAGATACGCAGTATTTT TRBJ2-3 TRBD2 TRBV7-2 .
CASSLTSLWEQYF TGTGCCAGCAGCTTAACCAGCCTTTGGGAGCAGTACTTC TRBJ2-5 . TRBV7-2 .
CAWGETGGRINEKLFF TGTGCCTGGGGCGAGACAGGGGGACGCATTAATGAAAAACTGTTTTTT TRBJ1-4 TRBD1 TRBV30 .
CAWSSNFRGGELFF TGTGCCTGGAGTTCGAATTTTCGGGGCGGGGAGCTGTTTTTT TRBJ2-2 . TRBV30 .
CASSIRDNSGGYTF TGTGCCAGTAGTATAAGGGATAATAGCGGTGGCTACACCTTC TRBJ1-2 . TRBV19 .
CSSSRATGELNTGELFF TGTTCCAGCAGCCGAGCCACAGGGGAATTGAACACCGGGGAGCTGTTTTTT TRBJ2-2 TRBD1 TRBV7-9 once
CASSPGVEQYF TGCGCCAGCAGCCCAGGGGTCGAGCAGTACTTC TRBJ2-7 . TRBV5-1 .
CASSKGEGQINQPQHF TGTGCCAGCAGCAAAGGAGAAGGACAAATTAATCAGCCCCAGCATTTT TRBJ1-5 . TRBV21-1 .
CASSPWGGTGFRQPQHF TGTGCCAGTAGCCCCTGGGGCGGGACAGGGTTCAGGCAGCCCCAGCATTTT TRBJ1-5 TRBD1 TRBV19 once
CASIGTGSNQPQHF TGTGCCAGTATAGGGACTGGGAGCAATCAGCCCCAGCATTTT TRBJ1-5 . TRBV19 .
CSARGANVLTF TGCAGTGCCAGGGGGGCCAACGTCCTGACTTTC TRBJ2-6 . TRBV20-1 .
CASSLSTSGSINEQFF TGTGCTAGCAGTTTATCGACTAGCGGGAGTATAAATGAGCAGTTCTTC TRBJ2-1 TRBD2 TRBV7-7 .
CASTPGERVGPSYEQYF TGCGCCAGCACCCCAGGGGAACGGGTAGGTCCCTCCTACGAGCAGTACTTC TRBJ2-7 . TRBV23-1 .
CASRDPGGTDQETQYF TGTGCCAGCAGAGACCCTGGGGGGACAGACCAAGAGACCCAGTACTTC TRBJ2-5 . TRBV7-6 .
CASSLVDQPQHF TGTGCCAGCAGCTTAGTCGATCAGCCCCAGCATTTT TRBJ1-5 . TRBV7-2 .
CASSLAETEQFF TGTGCCAGCAGCTTAGCAGAAACCGAGCAGTTCTTC TRBJ2-1 . TRBV13 .
CASSLVWRREYNEQFF TGTGCCAGCAGCTTAGTCTGGCGGAGAGAATACAATGAGCAGTTCTTC TRBJ2-1 . TRBV7-9 .